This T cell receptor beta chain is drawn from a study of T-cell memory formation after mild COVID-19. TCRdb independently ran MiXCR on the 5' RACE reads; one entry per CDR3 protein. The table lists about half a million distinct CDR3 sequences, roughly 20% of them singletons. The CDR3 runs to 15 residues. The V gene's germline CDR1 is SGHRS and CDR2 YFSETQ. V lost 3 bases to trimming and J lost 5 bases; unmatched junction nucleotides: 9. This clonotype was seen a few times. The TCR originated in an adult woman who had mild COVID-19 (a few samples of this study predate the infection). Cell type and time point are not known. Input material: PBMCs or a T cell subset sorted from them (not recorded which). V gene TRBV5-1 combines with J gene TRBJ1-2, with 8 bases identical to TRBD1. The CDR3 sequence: CASSWGTGEFYGYTF. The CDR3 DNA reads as TGCGCCAGCAGCTGGGGGACAGGCGAATTTTATGGCTACACCTTC.